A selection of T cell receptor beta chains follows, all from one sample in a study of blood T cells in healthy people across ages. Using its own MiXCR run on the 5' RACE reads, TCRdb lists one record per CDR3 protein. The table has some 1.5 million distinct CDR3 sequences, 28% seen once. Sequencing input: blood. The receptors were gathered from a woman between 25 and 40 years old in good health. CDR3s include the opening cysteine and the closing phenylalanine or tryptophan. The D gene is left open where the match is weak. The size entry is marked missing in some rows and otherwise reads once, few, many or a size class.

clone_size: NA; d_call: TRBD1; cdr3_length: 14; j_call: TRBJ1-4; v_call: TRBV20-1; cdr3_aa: CSARMWQGDEKLFF; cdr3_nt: TGCAGTGCTAGAATGTGGCAGGGGGATGAAAAACTGTTTTTT
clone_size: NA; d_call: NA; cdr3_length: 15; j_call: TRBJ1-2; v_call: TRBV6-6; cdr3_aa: CASSYSDSPNYGYTF; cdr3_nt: TGTGCCAGCAGTTACTCGGACAGTCCTAACTATGGCTACACCTTC
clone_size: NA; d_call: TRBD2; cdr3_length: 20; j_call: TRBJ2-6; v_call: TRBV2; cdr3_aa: CASSKRTSGELTSGANVLTF; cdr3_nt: TGTGCCAGCAGTAAAAGGACTAGCGGGGAACTAACTTCTGGGGCCAACGTCCTGACTTTC
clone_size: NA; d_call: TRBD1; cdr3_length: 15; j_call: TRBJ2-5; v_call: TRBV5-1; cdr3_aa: CASSLGDRVPETQYF; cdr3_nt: TGCGCCAGCAGCTTGGGGGACAGGGTCCCCGAGACCCAGTACTTC
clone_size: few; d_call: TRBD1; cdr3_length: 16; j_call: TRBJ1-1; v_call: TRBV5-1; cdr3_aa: CASSGPRGQMNTEAFF; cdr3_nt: TGCGCCAGCAGCGGACCAAGGGGACAGATGAACACTGAAGCTTTCTTT
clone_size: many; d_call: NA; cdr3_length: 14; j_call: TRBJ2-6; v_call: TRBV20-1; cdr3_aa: CSARDRAGPNVLTF; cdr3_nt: TGCAGTGCTAGAGATCGAGCAGGGCCCAACGTCCTGACTTTC
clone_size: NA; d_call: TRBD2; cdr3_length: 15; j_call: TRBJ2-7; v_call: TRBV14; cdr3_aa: CVSSLGTSGAYEQYF; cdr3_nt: TGTGTCAGCAGCCTCGGGACTAGCGGGGCCTACGAGCAGTACTTC
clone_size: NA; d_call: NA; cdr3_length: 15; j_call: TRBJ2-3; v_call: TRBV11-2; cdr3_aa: CASSLVGRRTDTQYF; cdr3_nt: TGTGCCAGCAGCTTAGTCGGGCGGCGCACAGATACGCAGTATTTT
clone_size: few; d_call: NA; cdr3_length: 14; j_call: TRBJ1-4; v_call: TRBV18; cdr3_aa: CASSPDSANEKLFF; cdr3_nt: TGTGCCAGCTCACCAGACTCCGCGAATGAAAAACTGTTTTTT
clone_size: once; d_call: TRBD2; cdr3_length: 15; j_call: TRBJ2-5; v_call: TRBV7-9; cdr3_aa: CASSLSGGSQETQYF; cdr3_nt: TGTGCCAGCAGCCTTAGCGGGGGGAGCCAAGAGACCCAGTACTTC
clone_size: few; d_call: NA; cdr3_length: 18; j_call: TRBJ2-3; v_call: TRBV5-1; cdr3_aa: CASSLAVVGVTSTDTQYF; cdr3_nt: TGCGCCAGCAGCTTGGCGGTGGTGGGCGTCACTAGCACAGATACGCAGTATTTT
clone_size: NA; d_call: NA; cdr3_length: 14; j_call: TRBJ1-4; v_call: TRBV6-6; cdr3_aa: CASRKERADEKLFF; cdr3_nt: TGTGCCAGTAGGAAAGAGAGGGCAGATGAAAAACTGTTTTTT
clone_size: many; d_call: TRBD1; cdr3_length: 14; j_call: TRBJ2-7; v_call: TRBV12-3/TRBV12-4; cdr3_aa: CASSSTGTLYEQYF; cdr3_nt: TGTGCCAGCAGTTCGACAGGGACCCTCTACGAGCAGTACTTC
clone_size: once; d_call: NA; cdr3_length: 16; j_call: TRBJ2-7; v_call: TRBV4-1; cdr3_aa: CASSPPRGQGGYEQYF; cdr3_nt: TGCGCCAGCAGCCCCCCACGAGGACAGGGAGGGTACGAGCAGTACTTC
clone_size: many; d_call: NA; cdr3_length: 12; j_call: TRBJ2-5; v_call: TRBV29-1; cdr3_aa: CSVVSEEETQYF; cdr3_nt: TGCAGCGTTGTGTCTGAGGAAGAGACCCAGTACTTC
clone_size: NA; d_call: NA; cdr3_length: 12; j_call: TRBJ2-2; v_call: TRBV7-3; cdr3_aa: CASSYKAGELFF; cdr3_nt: TGTGCCAGCAGCTACAAAGCCGGGGAGCTGTTTTTT
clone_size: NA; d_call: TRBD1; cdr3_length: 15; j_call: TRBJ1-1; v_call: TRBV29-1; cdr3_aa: CSVPGLNRGSTEAFF; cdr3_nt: TGCAGCGTCCCCGGCCTAAACAGGGGGAGCACTGAAGCTTTCTTT
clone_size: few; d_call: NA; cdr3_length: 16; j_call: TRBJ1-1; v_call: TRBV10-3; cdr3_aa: CAISEGGWSGSTEAFF; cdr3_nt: TGTGCCATCAGTGAGGGGGGATGGTCGGGCAGCACTGAAGCTTTCTTT
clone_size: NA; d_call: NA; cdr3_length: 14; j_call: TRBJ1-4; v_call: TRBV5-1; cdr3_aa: CASPFRVQGRKLFF; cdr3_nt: TGCGCCAGCCCCTTCAGGGTACAGGGTCGAAAACTGTTTTTT
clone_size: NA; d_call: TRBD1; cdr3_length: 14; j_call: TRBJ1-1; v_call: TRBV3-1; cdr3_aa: CAGSRNNRGTEAFF; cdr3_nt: TGTGCTGGCAGCCGAAACAACAGGGGCACTGAAGCTTTCTTT
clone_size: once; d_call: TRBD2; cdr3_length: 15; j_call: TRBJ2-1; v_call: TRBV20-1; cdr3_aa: CSARARRESNNEQFF; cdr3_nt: TGCAGTGCTAGAGCTAGGCGGGAGTCGAACAATGAGCAGTTCTTC
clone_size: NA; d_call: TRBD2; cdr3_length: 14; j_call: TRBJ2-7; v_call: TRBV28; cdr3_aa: CASRIGGVVYEQYF; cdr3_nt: TGTGCCAGCAGGATCGGGGGGGTCGTCTACGAGCAGTACTTC
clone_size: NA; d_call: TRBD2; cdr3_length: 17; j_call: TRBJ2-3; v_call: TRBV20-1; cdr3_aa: CSARDGGLAGVADTQYF; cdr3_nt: TGCAGTGCTAGAGATGGGGGGCTAGCGGGAGTAGCTGATACGCAGTATTTT
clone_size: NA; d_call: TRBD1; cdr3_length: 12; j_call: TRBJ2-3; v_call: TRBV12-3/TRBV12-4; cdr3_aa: CVSSPGQDPQYF; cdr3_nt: TGTGTCAGCAGTCCTGGACAGGATCCGCAGTATTTT
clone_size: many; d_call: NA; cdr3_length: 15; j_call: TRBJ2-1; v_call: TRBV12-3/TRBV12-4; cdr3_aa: CASSLAAGTYNEQFF; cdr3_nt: TGTGCCAGCAGTTTAGCTGCGGGGACCTACAATGAGCAGTTCTTC
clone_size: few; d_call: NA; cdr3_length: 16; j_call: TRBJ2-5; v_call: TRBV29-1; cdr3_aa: CSVEAAQSAGKETQYF; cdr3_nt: TGCAGCGTTGAAGCTGCCCAATCGGCAGGGAAAGAGACCCAGTACTTC
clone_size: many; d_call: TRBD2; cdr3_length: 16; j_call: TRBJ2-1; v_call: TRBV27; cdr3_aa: CASSSSGTSGANEQFF; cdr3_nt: TGTGCCAGCAGTTCCTCCGGGACTAGCGGGGCTAATGAGCAGTTCTTC
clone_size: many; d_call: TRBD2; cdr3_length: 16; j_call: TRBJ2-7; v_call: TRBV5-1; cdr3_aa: CASSSGLAGATYEQYF; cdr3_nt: TGCGCCAGCAGCTCCGGACTAGCGGGGGCGACCTACGAGCAGTACTTC
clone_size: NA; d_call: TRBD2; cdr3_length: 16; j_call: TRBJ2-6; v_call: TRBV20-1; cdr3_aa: CSAREKRGSGANVLTF; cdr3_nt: TGCAGTGCTAGAGAAAAGCGGGGGTCTGGGGCCAACGTCCTGACTTTC
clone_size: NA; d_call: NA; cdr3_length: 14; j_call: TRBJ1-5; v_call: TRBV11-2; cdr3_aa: CASSLDGGVQPQHF; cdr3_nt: TGTGCCAGCAGCTTAGACGGCGGGGTTCAGCCCCAGCATTTT
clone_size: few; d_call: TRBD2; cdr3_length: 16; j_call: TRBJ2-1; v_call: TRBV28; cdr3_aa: CASSSRGLAGGYEQFF; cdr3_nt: TGTGCCAGCAGTTCTCGCGGACTAGCGGGAGGATATGAGCAGTTCTTC
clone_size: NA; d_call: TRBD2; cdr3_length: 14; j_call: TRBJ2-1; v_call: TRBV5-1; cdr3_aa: CASSLVLAGAEQFF; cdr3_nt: TGCGCCAGCAGCTTGGTGCTAGCGGGAGCTGAGCAGTTCTTC
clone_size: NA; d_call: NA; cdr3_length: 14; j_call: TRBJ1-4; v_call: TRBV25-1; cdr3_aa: CASSEGGGIEKLFF; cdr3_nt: TGTGCCAGCAGTGAAGGGGGGGGGATTGAAAAACTGTTTTTT
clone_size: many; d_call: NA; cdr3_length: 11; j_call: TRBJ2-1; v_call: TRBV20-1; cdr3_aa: CSGVTYNEQFF; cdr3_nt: TGCAGTGGAGTAACCTACAATGAGCAGTTCTTC